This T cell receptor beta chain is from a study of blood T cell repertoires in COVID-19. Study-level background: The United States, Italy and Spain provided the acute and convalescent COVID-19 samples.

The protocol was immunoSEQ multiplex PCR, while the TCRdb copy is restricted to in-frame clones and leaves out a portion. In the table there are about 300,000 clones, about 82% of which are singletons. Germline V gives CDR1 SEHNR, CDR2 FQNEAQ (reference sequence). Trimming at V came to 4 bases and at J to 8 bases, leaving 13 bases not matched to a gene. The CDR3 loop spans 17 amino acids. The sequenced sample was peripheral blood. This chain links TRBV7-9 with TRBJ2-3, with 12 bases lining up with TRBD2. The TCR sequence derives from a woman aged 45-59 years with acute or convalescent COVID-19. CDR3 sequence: CASSSAGLAGGPGTQYF. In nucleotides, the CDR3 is TGTGCCAGCAGCTCAGCTGGGCTAGCGGGAGGGCCGGGTACGCAGTATTTT.